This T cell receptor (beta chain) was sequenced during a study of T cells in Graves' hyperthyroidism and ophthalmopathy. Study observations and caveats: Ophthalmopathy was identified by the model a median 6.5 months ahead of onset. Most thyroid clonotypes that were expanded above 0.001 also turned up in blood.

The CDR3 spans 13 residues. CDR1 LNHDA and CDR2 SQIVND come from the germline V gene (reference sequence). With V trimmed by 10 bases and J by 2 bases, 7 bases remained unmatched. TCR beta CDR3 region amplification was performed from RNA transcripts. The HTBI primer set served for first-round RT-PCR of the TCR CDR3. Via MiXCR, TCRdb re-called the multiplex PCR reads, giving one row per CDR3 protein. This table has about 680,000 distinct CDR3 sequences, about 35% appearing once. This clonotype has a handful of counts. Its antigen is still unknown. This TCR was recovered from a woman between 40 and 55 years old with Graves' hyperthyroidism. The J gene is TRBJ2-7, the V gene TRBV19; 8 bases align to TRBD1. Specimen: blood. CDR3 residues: CATRDRSPYEQYF. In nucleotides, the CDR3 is TGTGCCACCCGGGACAGGAGCCCCTACGAGCAGTACTTC.